This section outlines one T cell receptor beta chain sequence together with its context. Clones were sequenced by immunoSEQ multiplex PCR, and TCRdb holds only the in-frame ones, with some missing. The table has about 260,000 clones, around 87% seen once. CDR3 length equals 19 residues. Germline assignment: CDR1 LGHDT and CDR2 YNNKEL (reference sequence). V was pared by 0 bases and J by 2 bases, with 6 bases of the junction left unmatched. This entry comes from a study of blood T cell repertoires in COVID-19. Sequencing was carried out using PBMCs or T cells enriched from blood (not recorded which). This chain connects TRBV3-1 (or the pseudogene TRBV3-2) to TRBJ2-2, with 13 bases fitting TRBD2. The sequence derives from a woman aged 18-29 years who had recovered from COVID-19. In nucleotides, the CDR3 is TGTGCCAGCAGCCAAGACGCACTAGCGGGGGGGCTCAACACCGGGGAGCTGTTTTTT. This translates into CASSQDALAGGLNTGELFF.